A selection of T cell receptor beta chains follows, all from one sample in a study of T-cell memory formation after mild COVID-19. From the 5' RACE reads, TCRdb called clonotypes with MiXCR, one entry per CDR3 protein. The table lists about 290,000 distinct CDR3 sequences, roughly 15% of them singletons. Sequencing was carried out using PBMCs or a T cell subset sorted from them (not recorded which). These receptors came from a man between 18 and 35 years old who had mild COVID-19 (a few samples of this study predate the infection). Cell type and time point are not known. Each CDR3 is given with its conserved first and last residue. The order of the fields is J gene, D gene, V gene, clone size, CDR3 protein, CDR3 DNA. A D gene is named only where the DNA matches it firmly. Expanded clones are given a class, and other clones once, few, many or no size at all.

>TRBJ2-3|TRBD2|TRBV6-6|NA
CASSYVTSGGDTQYF
TGTGCCAGCAGTTACGTGACTAGCGGTGGGGATACGCAGTATTTT
>TRBJ2-7|NA|TRBV7-2|many
CASSTTYEQYF
TGTGCCAGCAGCACCACCTACGAGCAGTACTTC
>TRBJ2-3|NA|TRBV6-2/TRBV6-3|few
CASSPTITDTQYF
TGTGCCAGCAGTCCAACTATCACAGATACGCAGTATTTT
>TRBJ1-5|NA|TRBV7-2|NA
CASSLVYSPNQPQHF
TGTGCCAGCAGCTTAGTCTACAGCCCTAATCAGCCCCAGCATTTT
>TRBJ1-2|TRBD1|TRBV6-5|few
CASSQTGGTGYTF
TGTGCCAGCAGCCAAACAGGGGGCACGGGCTACACCTTC
>TRBJ2-7|NA|TRBV18|few
CASSPFGNEQYF
TGTGCCAGCTCACCGTTTGGGAACGAGCAGTACTTC
>TRBJ1-4|NA|TRBV29-1|few
CSVVRADEKLFF
TGCAGCGTTGTACGGGCAGATGAAAAACTGTTTTTT
>TRBJ2-5|TRBD1|TRBV30|NA
CAWSPGGETQYF
TGTGCCTGGAGCCCAGGGGGCGAGACCCAGTACTTC
>TRBJ2-3|NA|TRBV5-1|NA
CASSLAAGPDTQYF
TGCGCCAGCAGCTTGGCCGCAGGACCAGATACGCAGTATTTT
>TRBJ1-2|NA|TRBV15|few
CATSRDLEGNYGYTF
TGTGCCACCAGCAGAGATCTGGAGGGGAACTATGGCTACACCTTC
>TRBJ2-5|NA|TRBV7-2|NA
CASSFFGSEETQYF
TGTGCCAGCAGCTTCTTCGGTAGCGAGGAGACCCAGTACTTC
>TRBJ1-6|NA|TRBV5-1|few
CASRGELSYNSPLHF
TGCGCCAGCAGGGGAGAGCTCTCCTATAATTCACCCCTCCACTTT
>TRBJ2-1|TRBD2|TRBV3-1|NA
CASSGRRGGTNEQFF
TGTGCCAGCAGCGGGCGGCGGGGGGGCACTAATGAGCAGTTCTTC
>TRBJ1-1|NA|TRBV19|NA
CASSIWTEAFF
TGTGCCAGTAGTATTTGGACTGAAGCTTTCTTT
>TRBJ2-2|TRBD1|TRBV15|few
CATSSGRGLTGELFF
TGTGCCACCAGCAGCGGCAGGGGGCTCACCGGGGAGCTGTTTTTT
>TRBJ2-7|TRBD1|TRBV10-3|few
CAIRRDRTDYEQYF
TGTGCCATCAGGAGGGACAGGACGGATTACGAGCAGTACTTC
>TRBJ2-7|NA|TRBV12-3/TRBV12-4|many
CASSHRGAGSYEQYF
TGTGCCAGCAGTCACCGGGGGGCGGGGTCCTACGAGCAGTACTTC
>TRBJ2-7|NA|TRBV27|once
CASRPYIGDYEQYF
TGTGCCAGCAGACCATACATCGGGGATTACGAGCAGTACTTC
>TRBJ2-5|TRBD2|TRBV20-1|few
CSASPAGGGQETQYF
TGCAGTGCTAGTCCAGCGGGGGGGGGCCAAGAGACCCAGTACTTC
>TRBJ2-3|NA|TRBV12-3/TRBV12-4|few
CASSFSRGDTQYF
TGTGCCAGCAGTTTCTCGCGGGGAGATACGCAGTATTTT
>TRBJ2-3|NA|TRBV11-3|NA
CASSSGVLEAQYF
TGTGCCAGCAGCTCGGGCGTATTGGAAGCGCAGTATTTT
>TRBJ2-7|TRBD1|TRBV18|few
CASSQTGVPYEQYF
TGTGCCAGCTCACAAACAGGGGTTCCCTACGAGCAGTACTTC
>TRBJ1-1|NA|TRBV6-2/TRBV6-3|NA
CASSSYSSGTEAFF
TGTGCCAGCAGTTCCTACTCCTCGGGCACTGAAGCTTTCTTT